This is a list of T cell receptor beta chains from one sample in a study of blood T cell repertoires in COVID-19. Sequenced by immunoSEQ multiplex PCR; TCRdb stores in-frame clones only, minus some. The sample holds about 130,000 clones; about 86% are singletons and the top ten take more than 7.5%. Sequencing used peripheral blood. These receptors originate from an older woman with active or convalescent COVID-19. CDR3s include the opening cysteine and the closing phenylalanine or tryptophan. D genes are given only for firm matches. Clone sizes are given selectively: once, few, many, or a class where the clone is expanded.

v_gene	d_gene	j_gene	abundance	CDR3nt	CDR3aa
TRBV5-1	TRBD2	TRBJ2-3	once	TGCGCCAGCAAGGGACTAGCGGGGGGGACAGATACGCAGTATTTT	CASKGLAGGTDTQYF
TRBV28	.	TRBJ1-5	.	TGTGCCAGCAGTTTAACAGGAGTGGTAAATCAGCCCCAGCATTTT	CASSLTGVVNQPQHF
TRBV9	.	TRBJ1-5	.	TGTGCCAGCAGCGTAGGTGTAGATAGCAATCAGCCCCAGCATTTT	CASSVGVDSNQPQHF
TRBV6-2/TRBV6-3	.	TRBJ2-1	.	TGTGCCAGCAGTCCCCGCTCCCCTAGCTACAATGAGCAGTTCTTC	CASSPRSPSYNEQFF
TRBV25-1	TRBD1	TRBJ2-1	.	TGTGCCAGCTCCGGGACAGGGGTTAAGTCCTACAATGAGCAGTTCTTC	CASSGTGVKSYNEQFF
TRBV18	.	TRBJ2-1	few	TGTGCCAGCTCACCAGGGGCTAGTCCCAATGAGCAGTTCTTC	CASSPGASPNEQFF
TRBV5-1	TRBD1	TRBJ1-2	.	TGCGCCAGCAGCTCCCTAGAAGTGACAGGGCCCACCTTC	CASSSLEVTGPTF
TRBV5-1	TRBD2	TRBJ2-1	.	TGCGCCAGCAGCCAGGGACTAACCCCCGTCAATGAGCAGTTCTTC	CASSQGLTPVNEQFF
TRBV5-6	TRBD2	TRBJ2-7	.	TGTGCCAGCAGCTTGGGGACTAGCGTCTACGAGCAGTACTTC	CASSLGTSVYEQYF
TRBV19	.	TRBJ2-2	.	TGTGCCAGTAGTTGGCCCAGGTTCGGCCGGAACACCGGGGAGCTGTTTTTT	CASSWPRFGRNTGELFF
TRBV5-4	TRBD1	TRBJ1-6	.	TGTGCCAGCAGCTTGGCTTTCTCGGGACAGCATAATTCACCCCTCCACTTT	CASSLAFSGQHNSPLHF
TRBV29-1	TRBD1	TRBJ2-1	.	TGCAGCGTTGAAAAGGGGGCCAATGAGCAGTTCTTC	CSVEKGANEQFF